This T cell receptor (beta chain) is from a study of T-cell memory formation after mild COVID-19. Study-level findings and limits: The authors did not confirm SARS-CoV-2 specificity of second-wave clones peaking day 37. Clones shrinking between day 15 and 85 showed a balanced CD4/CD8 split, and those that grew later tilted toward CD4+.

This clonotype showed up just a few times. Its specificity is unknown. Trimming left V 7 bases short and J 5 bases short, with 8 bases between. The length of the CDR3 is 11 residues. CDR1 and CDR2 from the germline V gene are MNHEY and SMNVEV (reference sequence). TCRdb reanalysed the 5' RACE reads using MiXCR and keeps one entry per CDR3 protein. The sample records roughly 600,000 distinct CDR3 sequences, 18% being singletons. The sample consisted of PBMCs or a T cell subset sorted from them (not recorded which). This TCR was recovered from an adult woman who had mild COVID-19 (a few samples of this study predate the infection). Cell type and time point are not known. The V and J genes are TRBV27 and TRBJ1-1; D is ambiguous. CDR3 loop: CASTSGTEAFF. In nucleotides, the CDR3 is TGTGCCAGCACCTCGGGAACTGAAGCTTTCTTT.